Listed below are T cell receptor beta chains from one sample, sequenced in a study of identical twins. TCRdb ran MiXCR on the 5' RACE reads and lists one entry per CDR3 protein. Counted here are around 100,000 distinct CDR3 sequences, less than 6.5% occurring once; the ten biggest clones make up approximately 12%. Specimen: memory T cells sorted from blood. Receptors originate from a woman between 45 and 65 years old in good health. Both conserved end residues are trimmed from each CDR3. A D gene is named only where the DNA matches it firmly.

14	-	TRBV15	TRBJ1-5	ATSRDREIGNQPQH
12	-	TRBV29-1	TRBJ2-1	SVAGLGSLGEQF
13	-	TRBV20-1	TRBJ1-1	SARDGNRGDTEAF
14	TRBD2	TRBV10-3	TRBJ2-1	AIKRTSGASGGEQF
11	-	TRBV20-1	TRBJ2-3	SASRGSTDTQY
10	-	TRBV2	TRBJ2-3	ASGGRTDTQY
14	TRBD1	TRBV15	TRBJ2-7	ATSRDLGQGFYEQY
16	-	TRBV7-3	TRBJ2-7	ASSSGFWGLIRTYEQY
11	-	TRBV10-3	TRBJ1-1	AIKVDFNTEAF
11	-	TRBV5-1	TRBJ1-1	ASSWEGESEAF
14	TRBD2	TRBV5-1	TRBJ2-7	ASSLSQGLAGNEQY
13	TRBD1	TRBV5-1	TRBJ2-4	ASSFGRQGQDIQY
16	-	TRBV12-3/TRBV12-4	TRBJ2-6	ASSRTRDLRSGANVLT
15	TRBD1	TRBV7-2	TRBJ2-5	ASSSPLEQGLYETQY
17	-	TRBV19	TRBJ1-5	ASSIDQATGLRFHQPQH
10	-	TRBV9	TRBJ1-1	ASSREDTEAF
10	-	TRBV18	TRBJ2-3	ASSPVTDTQY
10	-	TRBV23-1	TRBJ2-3	ASSQTMNTQY
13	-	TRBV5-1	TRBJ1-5	ASKREPGVNQPQH
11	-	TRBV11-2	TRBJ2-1	ASSLGDTGEQF
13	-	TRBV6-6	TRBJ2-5	ASSYFGRGQETQY
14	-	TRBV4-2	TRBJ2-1	ASSQGGQETYNEQF
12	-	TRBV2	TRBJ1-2	ASRVSGSNYGYT
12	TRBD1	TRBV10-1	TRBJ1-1	ASSTTGGRSEAF
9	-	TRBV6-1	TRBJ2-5	ASDKTGTQY
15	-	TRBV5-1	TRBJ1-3	ASSLAMTGRSGNTIY